The next 6 T cell receptor beta chains were all read from a single sample in a study of vaccination and CD4 T cells after COVID-19. Their antigens are not known. An Oncomine TCR Beta short-read assay was used to sequence the DNA from cultured CD4+ T cells. TCRdb recomputed calls from the PCR reads with MiXCR, one row per CDR3 protein. Among around 25,000 distinct CDR3 sequences, 28% were seen once, and the ten largest hold around 7.5%. This sample's time point: late sampling 161 to 241 days after vaccination in a few convalescent patients. Indicated treatment: roughly nine-day PBMC culture with coronavirus spike peptide pools or control peptides (ViraFEST assay). This specimen was CD4+ T cells from blood, cultured in vitro, taken about 7 months after SARS-CoV-2 vaccination. The receptors come from a human donor who had recovered from COVID-19.

This clonotype was picked up a small number of times. J is TRBJ2-5 and V is TRBV28; D unresolved. The length of the CDR3 is 12 residues. Germline-derived CDR1 and CDR2 are MDHEN and SYDVKM. V was trimmed by 2 bases and J by 5 bases, leaving 6 bases between them. CDR3 sequence (DNA): TGTGCCAGCAGTTTACTTCGTGAGACCCAGTACTTC. Translating gives CASSLLRETQYF.

This clonotype has a handful of counts. The chain is built from TRBV20-1 and TRBJ2-2; either TRBD1 or TRBD2 may fit D (5 bases each). The CDR3 runs 16 residues. The V end was cut by 5 bases, the J end by 6 bases, with 22 bases between. Germline assignment: CDR1 DFQATT and CDR2 SNEGSKA (reference sequence). The CDR3 nucleotides are TGCAGTGCTTTGGAGGTACTTCCCCAAGGGGCCGGGGAGCTGTTTTTT. Its translation is CSALEVLPQGAGELFF.

This clonotype has just one count. The chain couples TRBV4-1 to TRBJ2-1; D possibly corresponds to TRBD1 (5 bases). V gave up 2 bases and J gave up 10 bases, with 12 bases separating them. Per germline, CDR1 MGHRA and CDR2 YSYEKL. The CDR3 runs to 13 residues. The CDR3 loop is CASSQSRNREQFF. DNA for the CDR3: TGCGCCAGCAGCCAAAGTAGGAACAGGGAGCAGTTCTTC.

This chain links TRBV7-7 with TRBJ2-5; possible D gene TRBD2, 5 bases. The V end was cut by 5 bases, the J end by 5 bases, with 9 bases between. This CDR3 region has 12 residues. The germline gives CDR1 SSHAT, CDR2 FNYEAQ (reference sequence). In DNA, the CDR3 is TGTGCCAGCAGCGGAGAGGGCGAGACCCAGTACTTC. Translated, it gives CASSGEGETQYF.

This chain links TRBV28 with TRBJ2-1; the match to TRBD1 covers 8 bases. Germline loops: CDR1 MDHEN, CDR2 SYDVKM. V lost 4 bases to trimming and J lost 3 bases; unmatched junction nucleotides: 5. This CDR3 contains 15 residues. CDR3: CASSSTGTGYNEQFF. The CDR3 DNA reads as TGTGCCAGCAGTTCCACCGGGACAGGCTACAATGAGCAGTTCTTC.

A few counts support this clonotype. This chain uses TRBV6-1 with TRBJ2-3, with 8 bases identical to TRBD2. CDR1 MNHNS and CDR2 SASEGT come from the germline V gene. The ends lost 7 bases at V and 6 bases at J; junction bases unmatched: 6. The CDR3 spans 13 residues. The chain's CDR3 is CASTGGPGDTQYF. For the CDR3, the DNA is TGTGCCAGCACGGGAGGGCCCGGGGATACGCAGTATTTT.